This record covers a single T cell receptor beta chain. This sample stems from a study of chemoradiotherapy in HPV16-positive cancers. Per the germline V gene, CDR1 is MNHGY and CDR2 is SVAAGI. Trimming took 7 bases from V and 2 from J, leaving 11 bases between them. CDR3 length: 13 amino acids. Data came from immunoSEQ multiplex PCR; TCRdb stores just in-frame clones and leaves some out. The sample has tens of thousands of clones, around 89% seen once. The origin of this receptor is a human donor with HPV-associated anogenital cancer. The sample here was blood, taken from a patient who underwent chemoradiotherapy. This rearrangement joins TRBV6-9 to TRBJ2-5; D possibly corresponds to TRBD1 (5 bases). CDR3 DNA sequence: TGTGCCAGCACAAGGACACCACAAGAGACCCAGTACTTC. Protein sequence: CASTRTPQETQYF.